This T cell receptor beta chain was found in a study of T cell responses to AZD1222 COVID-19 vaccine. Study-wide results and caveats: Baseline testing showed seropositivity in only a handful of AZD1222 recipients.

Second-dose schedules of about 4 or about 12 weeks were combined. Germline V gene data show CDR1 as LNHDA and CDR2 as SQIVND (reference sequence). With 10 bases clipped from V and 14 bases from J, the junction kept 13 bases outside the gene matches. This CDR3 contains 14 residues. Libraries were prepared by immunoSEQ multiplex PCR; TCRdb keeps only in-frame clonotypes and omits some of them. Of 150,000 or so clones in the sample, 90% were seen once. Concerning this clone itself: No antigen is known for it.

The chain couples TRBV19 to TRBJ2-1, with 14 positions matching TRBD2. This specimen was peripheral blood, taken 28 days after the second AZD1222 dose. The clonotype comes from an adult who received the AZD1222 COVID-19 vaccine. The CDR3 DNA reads TGTGCCACCCCGACTAGCGGGAGGGCCCACGGGAAGTTCTTC. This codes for CATPTSGRAHGKFF.